This T cell receptor beta chain was sequenced during a study of blood T cell repertoires in COVID-19. At the level of the study: COVID-19 samples collected from the United States, Italy and Spain covered acute and convalescent phases. Sample material is recorded as cDNA or gDNA derived from T cells, B-cell-depleted T cells, or PBMCs.

In the original workflow: Amplified reference gene primers provided the basis for estimating nucleated cell counts. This table comes from immunoSEQ multiplex PCR, and its TCRdb copy is limited to in-frame clones, with some not included. V and J calls and clone size are copied from that table; D and trimming were computed from the DNA. The profile covers hundreds of thousands of clones, with 70% to 90% appearing a single time and approximately 6% taken by the ten largest. The CDR3 sequence is 17 residues long. V was pared by 5 bases and J by 4 bases, with 26 bases between. CDR1 and CDR2 from the germline V gene are SQVTM and ANQGSEA.

This receptor was obtained from a man older than 75 with acute or convalescent COVID-19. The sample was peripheral blood. The chain employs TRBV29-1 and TRBJ2-5; tentatively, D is TRBD2 (6 bases). This CDR3 is CSVSRGSGRGMIETQYF. The CDR3 nucleotides are TGCAGCGTTTCAAGGGGATCCGGGAGAGGTATGATAGAGACCCAGTACTTC.